A single TCR beta chain is shown here with its context. The target antigen is unknown. TCRdb processed the reads anew with MiXCR; each CDR3 protein has one entry. This sample has fewer than 550,000 distinct CDR3 sequences, with around 32% found just once. The V and J ends lost 5 bases and 5 bases respectively, with 18 bases between them. The germline V gene has CDR1 MNHEY and CDR2 SVGAGI. This CDR3 contains 15 residues. This sample stems from a study of T cell repertoires in cytomegalovirus infection. Study-wide context: Matching HLA type and CMV infection were both indicated by public TCR beta signatures. Broader study findings: The ex vivo response showed dominance by HLA-C-restricted CMV-specific TCR beta clonotypes.

Sequenced sample: PBMCs. The receptor was derived from a human donor in good health (CMV status not recorded). Some clones in this sample may be carry-over from other donors' samples. J is TRBJ1-2 and V is TRBV6-5, with D unclear. The CDR3 here is CASSPRPGERYGYTF. CDR3 bases: TGTGCCAGCAGTCCAAGACCCGGGGAACGTTATGGCTACACCTTC.